This is a list of T cell receptor beta chains from one sample in a study of T-cell memory formation after mild COVID-19. TCRdb recomputed calls from the 5' RACE reads with MiXCR, one row per CDR3 protein. Of about 560,000 distinct CDR3 sequences listed, approximately 15% are singletons. Sequencing was carried out using PBMCs or a T cell subset sorted from them (not recorded which). These receptors were taken from an adult woman who had mild COVID-19 (a few samples of this study predate the infection). Cell type and time point are not known. The CDR3 runs from the conserved cysteine through the conserved F or W. The order of the fields is D gene, V gene, J gene, clone size, CDR3 length, CDR3 protein, CDR3 DNA. D genes are given only for firm matches. A row's size may be missing; if present it is once, few, many or a size class.

TRBD1	TRBV20-1	TRBJ1-4	few	14	CSAEAGTGTEKLFF	TGCAGTGCTGAGGCCGGGACAGGGACAGAAAAACTGTTTTTT
TRBD2	TRBV2	TRBJ2-2	once	14	CASREGTSPGELFF	TGTGCCAGCAGGGAAGGGACTAGCCCCGGGGAGCTGTTTTTT
.	TRBV14	TRBJ2-5	few	12	CASSHAQETQYF	TGTGCCAGCAGCCACGCCCAAGAGACCCAGTACTTC
.	TRBV10-3	TRBJ2-7	few	13	CAISEGFPDEQYF	TGTGCCATCAGTGAGGGGTTCCCAGACGAGCAGTACTTC
TRBD1	TRBV20-1	TRBJ1-1	.	18	CSARDPEGWTGENTEAFF	TGCAGTGCTAGAGATCCCGAGGGGTGGACAGGGGAGAACACTGAAGCTTTCTTT
TRBD1	TRBV7-9	TRBJ1-1	few	15	CASSAGQGISTEAFF	TGTGCCAGCAGCGCGGGACAGGGAATTTCCACTGAAGCTTTCTTT
TRBD1	TRBV20-1	TRBJ1-2	few	11	CSARQGGGYTF	TGCAGTGCTAGACAGGGGGGTGGCTACACCTTC
.	TRBV29-1	TRBJ2-7	.	13	CSAVLVGAREQYF	TGCAGCGCTGTCCTCGTCGGGGCTAGGGAGCAGTACTTC
.	TRBV9	TRBJ2-1	few	17	CASSVPGDTSSYNEQFF	TGTGCCAGCAGCGTACCCGGAGACACCAGCTCCTACAATGAGCAGTTCTTC
TRBD2	TRBV7-2	TRBJ2-7	many	15	CASSTPGLEGSEQYF	TGTGCCAGCAGCACCCCGGGACTAGAGGGGAGCGAGCAGTACTTC
TRBD2	TRBV12-3/TRBV12-4	TRBJ2-3	few	13	CASSPGTSGGAYF	TGTGCCAGCAGTCCCGGGACTAGCGGGGGGGCATATTTT
TRBD1	TRBV7-8	TRBJ1-4	many	14	CASSSDRVPEKLFF	TGTGCCAGCAGTTCCGACAGGGTCCCCGAAAAACTGTTTTTT
TRBD1	TRBV5-1	TRBJ2-7	few	17	CASSFRQGSLISYEQYF	TGCGCCAGCAGCTTTCGACAGGGCTCCCTGATTTCCTACGAGCAGTACTTC
TRBD1	TRBV7-3	TRBJ2-6	few	18	CASSLPGQGAAGANVLTF	TGTGCCAGCAGCTTACCGGGACAGGGGGCGGCTGGGGCCAACGTCCTGACTTTC
TRBD1	TRBV27	TRBJ1-1	many	13	CASSPDRVAEAFF	TGTGCCAGCAGCCCAGACAGGGTAGCTGAAGCTTTCTTT
TRBD1	TRBV7-9	TRBJ1-2	.	14	CASSPRTGPYGYTF	TGTGCCAGCAGCCCGCGGACAGGGCCTTATGGCTACACCTTC
.	TRBV4-2	TRBJ2-2	.	13	CASSPIQGEELFF	TGTGCCAGCAGCCCGATACAGGGAGAGGAGCTGTTTTTT
TRBD2	TRBV7-2	TRBJ2-1	many	15	CASSLVAGVPNEQFF	TGTGCCAGCAGCTTGGTGGCGGGAGTCCCCAATGAGCAGTTCTTC
.	TRBV12-3/TRBV12-4	TRBJ1-2	few	13	CASSLQGFYGYTF	TGTGCCAGCAGTTTACAGGGTTTCTATGGCTACACCTTC
.	TRBV24-1	TRBJ2-3	.	14	CATSGAFVIDTQYF	TGTGCCACCTCAGGGGCGTTCGTGATCGATACGCAGTATTTT
.	TRBV7-9	TRBJ1-1	.	14	CASSLEFGDTEAFF	TGTGCCAGCAGCTTAGAATTTGGGGACACTGAAGCTTTCTTT
.	TRBV15	TRBJ2-5	.	12	CATSRGTPPSYF	TGTGCCACCAGCAGAGGGACACCTCCCAGTTACTTC
TRBD2	TRBV4-3	TRBJ2-7	.	18	CASSQDSWREGSSYEQYF	TGCGCCAGCAGCCAAGATTCTTGGCGGGAGGGAAGCTCCTACGAGCAGTACTTC
.	TRBV12-3/TRBV12-4	TRBJ1-2	.	14	CASSPPSPWSGYTF	TGTGCCAGCAGTCCTCCCAGTCCCTGGAGCGGCTACACCTTC
.	TRBV7-3	TRBJ2-1	few	15	CASSPELIPYNEQFF	TGTGCCAGCAGTCCAGAGCTAATACCTTACAATGAGCAGTTCTTC
TRBD2	TRBV29-1	TRBJ2-7	few	15	CSVEVAGGVAREQYF	TGCAGCGTTGAAGTAGCGGGAGGGGTCGCCCGCGAGCAGTACTTC
TRBD1	TRBV5-1	TRBJ1-1	.	16	CASSYDITGAYTEAFF	TGCGCCAGCAGCTACGACATAACAGGGGCGTACACTGAAGCTTTCTTT
TRBD1	TRBV28	TRBJ2-7	many	14	CASSPQGAHYEQYF	TGTGCCAGCAGTCCCCAGGGGGCCCACTACGAGCAGTACTTC
.	TRBV3-1	TRBJ1-5	few	15	CASSLAAGMGQPQHF	TGTGCCAGCAGCCTTGCGGCGGGGATGGGTCAGCCCCAGCATTTT
TRBD1	TRBV5-1	TRBJ1-1	.	15	CASTFGQGAYTEAFF	TGCGCCAGCACTTTTGGACAGGGGGCATACACTGAAGCTTTCTTT
TRBD1	TRBV29-1	TRBJ1-5	.	13	CSVQTGGDQPQHF	TGCAGCGTTCAAACAGGGGGGGATCAGCCCCAGCATTTT
.	TRBV29-1	TRBJ1-1	few	12	CSVEAQGRMAFF	TGCAGCGTTGAAGCCCAGGGCCGGATGGCTTTCTTT
.	TRBV6-2/TRBV6-3	TRBJ2-3	few	13	CASSSPPADTQYF	TGTGCCAGCAGTTCCCCCCCGGCGGATACGCAGTATTTT
.	TRBV11-2	TRBJ2-1	.	15	CASSLAASTYNEQFF	TGTGCCAGCAGCTTAGCGGCTAGCACCTACAATGAGCAGTTCTTC
.	TRBV25-1	TRBJ2-2	few	13	CASTRVRGGELFF	TGTGCCAGCACTCGGGTCAGGGGCGGGGAGCTGTTTTTT
TRBD1	TRBV20-1	TRBJ1-1	few	16	CSAREPGQGEFTKAFF	TGCAGTGCTAGAGAACCGGGACAGGGAGAGTTTACGAAAGCTTTCTTT
TRBD2	TRBV11-2	TRBJ2-1	few	15	CASSALAGRYNEQFF	TGTGCCAGCAGCGCGCTAGCGGGACGGTACAATGAGCAGTTCTTC
TRBD2	TRBV7-3	TRBJ2-3	few	15	CASSFSGAGTDTQYF	TGTGCCAGCAGCTTCAGCGGGGCCGGCACAGATACGCAGTATTTT
TRBD2	TRBV20-1	TRBJ2-1	few	14	CSARDGLAGAEQFF	TGCAGTGCTAGGGACGGACTAGCGGGAGCTGAGCAGTTCTTC
.	TRBV20-1	TRBJ1-4	.	13	CSDHLRASGKLFF	TGCAGTGATCATCTCAGGGCTTCAGGAAAACTGTTTTTT
.	TRBV30	TRBJ2-7	.	13	CAWRLTPSYEQYF	TGTGCCTGGAGGCTTACCCCCTCCTACGAGCAGTACTTC
.	TRBV12-3/TRBV12-4	TRBJ1-2	.	15	CASSLYGALSYGYTF	TGTGCCAGCAGTTTATATGGGGCTCTTAGCTATGGCTACACCTTC
.	TRBV30	TRBJ2-7	few	12	CAWSREHYEQYF	TGTGCCTGGAGCAGGGAGCACTACGAGCAGTACTTC
.	TRBV20-1	TRBJ1-5	.	14	CSGLGMTSNQPQHF	TGCAGTGGGCTAGGAATGACGAGCAATCAGCCCCAGCATTTT
.	TRBV7-3	TRBJ2-2	few	16	CASSSRLGPGTGELFF	TGTGCCAGCAGCTCCCGGTTGGGCCCAGGAACCGGGGAGCTGTTTTTT
.	TRBV20-1	TRBJ2-5	.	13	CSARKAPQETQYF	TGCAGTGCTAGGAAGGCTCCGCAAGAGACCCAGTACTTC
.	TRBV19	TRBJ1-5	few	14	CASSITQPNQPQHF	TGTGCCAGTAGTATAACGCAGCCCAATCAGCCCCAGCATTTT
.	TRBV14	TRBJ1-4	.	18	CASSQELLSGATNEKLFF	TGTGCCAGCAGCCAAGAACTTTTATCGGGGGCAACTAATGAAAAACTGTTTTTT
TRBD1	TRBV4-3	TRBJ2-7	.	15	CASSHSGTGAYEQYF	TGCGCCAGCAGCCACTCCGGGACAGGCGCCTACGAGCAGTACTTC
.	TRBV5-5	TRBJ1-5	few	17	CASSLLAGVGGGQPQHF	TGTGCCAGCAGCTTGCTGGCCGGCGTAGGAGGGGGTCAGCCCCAGCATTTT